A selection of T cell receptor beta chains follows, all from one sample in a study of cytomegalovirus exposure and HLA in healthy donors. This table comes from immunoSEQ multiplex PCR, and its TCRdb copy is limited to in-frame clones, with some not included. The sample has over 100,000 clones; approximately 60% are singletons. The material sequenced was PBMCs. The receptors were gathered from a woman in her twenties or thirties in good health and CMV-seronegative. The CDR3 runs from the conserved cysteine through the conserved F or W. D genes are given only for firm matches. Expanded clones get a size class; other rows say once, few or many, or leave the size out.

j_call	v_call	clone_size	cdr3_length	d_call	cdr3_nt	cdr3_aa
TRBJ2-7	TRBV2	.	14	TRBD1	TGTGCCAGCAGTGTTTCGGGGACAGCCTACGAGCAGTACTTC	CASSVSGTAYEQYF
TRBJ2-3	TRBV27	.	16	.	TGTGCCAGCAGTTTATCATGGACTTTAAGCACAGATACGCAGTATTTT	CASSLSWTLSTDTQYF
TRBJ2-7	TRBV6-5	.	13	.	TGTGCCAGCAGTCTTACAGGGCACTACGAGCAGTACTTC	CASSLTGHYEQYF
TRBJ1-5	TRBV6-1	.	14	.	TGTGCCAGCAGTGATTACGGGGTGCATCAGCCCCAGCATTTT	CASSDYGVHQPQHF
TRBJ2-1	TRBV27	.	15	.	TGTGCCAGCAGTTTAACAGGGCTATTGTACAATGAGCAGTTCTTC	CASSLTGLLYNEQFF
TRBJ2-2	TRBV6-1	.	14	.	TGTGCCAGCAGGGACATTTCAAACACCGGGGAGCTGTTTTTT	CASRDISNTGELFF
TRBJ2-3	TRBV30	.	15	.	TGTGCCTGGATCCGGTTTGGGGAGCCCACAGATACGCAGTATTTT	CAWIRFGEPTDTQYF
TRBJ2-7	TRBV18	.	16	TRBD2	TGTGCCAGCTCACCCGGCGAGGGACTAGCGGGAGGCGAGCAGTACTTC	CASSPGEGLAGGEQYF
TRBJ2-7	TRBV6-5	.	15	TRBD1	TGTGCCAGCAGGTCCGAAGGGACAGGGATACACGAGCAGTACTTC	CASRSEGTGIHEQYF
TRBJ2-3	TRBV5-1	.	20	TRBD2	TGCGCCAGCAGCCGACCCCGGTCCCTAGCGGGAGGGCCGGGGGCAGATACGCAGTATTTT	CASSRPRSLAGGPGADTQYF
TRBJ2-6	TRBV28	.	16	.	TGTGCCAGCAGTCGAGGGCCTTCATCTGGGGCCAACGTCCTGACTTTC	CASSRGPSSGANVLTF
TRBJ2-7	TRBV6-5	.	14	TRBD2	TGTGCCAGCAGATGGACTAGCGGGAGCCACGAGCAGTACTTC	CASRWTSGSHEQYF
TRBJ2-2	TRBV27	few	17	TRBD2	TGTGCCAGCAGTAACACCGGGACTAGCGGGAGATCCGGGGAGCTGTTTTTT	CASSNTGTSGRSGELFF
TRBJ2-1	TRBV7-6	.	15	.	TGTGCCAGCAGCTTAGACTTGTCCACGTACAATGAGCAGTTCTTC	CASSLDLSTYNEQFF
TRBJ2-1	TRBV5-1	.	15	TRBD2	TGCGCCAGCAGCTTGGTTGGGACTAGTTACAATGAGCAGTTCTTC	CASSLVGTSYNEQFF
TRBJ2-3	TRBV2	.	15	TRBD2	TGTGCCAGCAGCGCGGGAGGGCCGGGCACAGATACGCAGTATTTT	CASSAGGPGTDTQYF
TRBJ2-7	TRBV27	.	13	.	TGTGCCAGCAGTTTATCTCCCAGATGGGAGCAGTACTTC	CASSLSPRWEQYF
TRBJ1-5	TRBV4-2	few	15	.	TGTGCCAGCAGCCAAGATGGAGACAGAAATCAGCCCCAGCATTTT	CASSQDGDRNQPQHF
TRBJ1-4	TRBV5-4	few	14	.	TGTGCCAGCAGCTTCCGGGAGGGAAATGAAAAACTGTTTTTT	CASSFREGNEKLFF
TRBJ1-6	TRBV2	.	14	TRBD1	TGTGCCAGCAGTGCGGGACAGGGGAGTTCACCCCTCCACTTT	CASSAGQGSSPLHF
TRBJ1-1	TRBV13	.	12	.	TGTGCCAGCAGCAGAGAGAACACTGAAGCTTTCTTT	CASSRENTEAFF
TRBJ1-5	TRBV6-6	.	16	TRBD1	TGTGCCAGCAGCCTGGGACAGGGGGCAAGCAATCAGCCCCAGCATTTT	CASSLGQGASNQPQHF
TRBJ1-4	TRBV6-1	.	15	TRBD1	TGTGCCAGCAGTGTCCTAAAAGGGACAGATGAAAAACTGTTTTTT	CASSVLKGTDEKLFF
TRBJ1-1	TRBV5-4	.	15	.	TGTGCCAGCAGCCGCGCGACGGGGATGGGCACTGAAGCTTTCTTT	CASSRATGMGTEAFF
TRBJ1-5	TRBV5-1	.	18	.	TGCGCCAGCAGCTCCTCGGACTCTCAAATAGGTTGGATGCAGCCCCAGCATTTT	CASSSSDSQIGWMQPQHF
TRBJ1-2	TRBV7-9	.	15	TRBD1	TGTGCCAGCAGCTTAGCCCGACAGGGAAGTGATGGCTACACCTTC	CASSLARQGSDGYTF
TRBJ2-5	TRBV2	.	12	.	TGTGCCAGCAGCGGAGCGCCAGAGACCCAGTACTTC	CASSGAPETQYF
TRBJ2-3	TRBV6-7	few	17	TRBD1	TGTGCCAGCAGGAGGGACAGGGGGAAAATGGGCACAGATACGCAGTATTTT	CASRRDRGKMGTDTQYF
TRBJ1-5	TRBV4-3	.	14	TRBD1	TGCGCCAGCAGCCGGGACAGGGGGAGTCAGCCCCAGCATTTT	CASSRDRGSQPQHF
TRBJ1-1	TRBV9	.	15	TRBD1	TGTGCCAGCAGCCCAGGGACAGAAAGGAACACTGAAGCTTTCTTT	CASSPGTERNTEAFF
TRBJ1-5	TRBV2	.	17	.	TGTGCCAGCAGTGAAGAGGTTTGGTCAGGGAATAATCAGCCCCAGCATTTT	CASSEEVWSGNNQPQHF
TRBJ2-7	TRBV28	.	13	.	TGTGCCAGCAGTGATAGAGAAACCTACGAGCAGTACTTC	CASSDRETYEQYF
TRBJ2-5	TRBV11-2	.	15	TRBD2	TGTGCCAGCAGCCCGTTCCTAGCGGGGATGGAGACCCAGTACTTC	CASSPFLAGMETQYF
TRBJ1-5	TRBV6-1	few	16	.	TGTGCCAGCAGTGTAAACAGGGAAATGAGCAATCAGCCCCAGCATTTT	CASSVNREMSNQPQHF
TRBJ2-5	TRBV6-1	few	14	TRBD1	TGTGCCAGCAGTCGAGACAGGGGGCAGGAGACCCAGTACTTC	CASSRDRGQETQYF
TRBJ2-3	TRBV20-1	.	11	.	TGCAGTGCTAGACCAGCGGATACGCAGTATTTT	CSARPADTQYF
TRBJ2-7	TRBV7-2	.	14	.	TGTGCCAGCAGCCCTGGACAGACATCCTACGAGCAGTACTTC	CASSPGQTSYEQYF
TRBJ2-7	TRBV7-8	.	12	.	TGTGCCAGCAGCCGAGGGAACGGCGAGCAGTACTTC	CASSRGNGEQYF
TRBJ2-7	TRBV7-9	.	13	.	TGTGCCAGCAGCCCTGAACAGTACTACGAGCAGTACTTC	CASSPEQYYEQYF
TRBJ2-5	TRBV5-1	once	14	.	TGCGCCAGCAGCAACCAGGGGAGGGAAGAGACCCAGTACTTC	CASSNQGREETQYF
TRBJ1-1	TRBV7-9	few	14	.	TGTGCCAGCAGCTTGGTGGGGGAGGGCACTGAAGCTTTCTTT	CASSLVGEGTEAFF
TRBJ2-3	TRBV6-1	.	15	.	TGTGCCAGCAGCAGCCTTCTAGCAGACACAGATACGCAGTATTTT	CASSSLLADTDTQYF
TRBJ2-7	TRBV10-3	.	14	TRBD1	TGTGCCATCAGGGAGGGACAGGGGGCGAACGAGCAGTACTTC	CAIREGQGANEQYF
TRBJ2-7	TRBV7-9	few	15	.	TGTGCCAGCAGCTTAGTGGTCGGACAAAACAGCGAGCAGTACTTC	CASSLVVGQNSEQYF
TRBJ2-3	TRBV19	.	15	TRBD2	TGTGCCAGTAGTATTCTAGCGGGCGCCCCCGATACGCAGTATTTT	CASSILAGAPDTQYF
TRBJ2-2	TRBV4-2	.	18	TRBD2	TGTGCCAGCAGCCCGCGTCTCATAGCGGGAGGCACCACCGGGGAGCTGTTTTTT	CASSPRLIAGGTTGELFF
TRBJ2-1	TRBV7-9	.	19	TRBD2	TGTGCCAGCAGCCCAACCCCACTAGAGGGCGGGAGAGCCTACAATGAGCAGTTCTTC	CASSPTPLEGGRAYNEQFF
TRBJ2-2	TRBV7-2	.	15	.	TGTGCCAGCAGCTTAGCGCTGGGGGCTAGCGGGGAGCTGTTTTTT	CASSLALGASGELFF
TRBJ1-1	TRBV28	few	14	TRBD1	TGTGCCAGCAGTGCTCCCTCGGGACAGCTTGAAGCTTTCTTT	CASSAPSGQLEAFF
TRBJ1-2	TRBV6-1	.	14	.	TGTGCCAGCAGTGAAATGCGGGGGCCGTATGGCTACACCTTC	CASSEMRGPYGYTF